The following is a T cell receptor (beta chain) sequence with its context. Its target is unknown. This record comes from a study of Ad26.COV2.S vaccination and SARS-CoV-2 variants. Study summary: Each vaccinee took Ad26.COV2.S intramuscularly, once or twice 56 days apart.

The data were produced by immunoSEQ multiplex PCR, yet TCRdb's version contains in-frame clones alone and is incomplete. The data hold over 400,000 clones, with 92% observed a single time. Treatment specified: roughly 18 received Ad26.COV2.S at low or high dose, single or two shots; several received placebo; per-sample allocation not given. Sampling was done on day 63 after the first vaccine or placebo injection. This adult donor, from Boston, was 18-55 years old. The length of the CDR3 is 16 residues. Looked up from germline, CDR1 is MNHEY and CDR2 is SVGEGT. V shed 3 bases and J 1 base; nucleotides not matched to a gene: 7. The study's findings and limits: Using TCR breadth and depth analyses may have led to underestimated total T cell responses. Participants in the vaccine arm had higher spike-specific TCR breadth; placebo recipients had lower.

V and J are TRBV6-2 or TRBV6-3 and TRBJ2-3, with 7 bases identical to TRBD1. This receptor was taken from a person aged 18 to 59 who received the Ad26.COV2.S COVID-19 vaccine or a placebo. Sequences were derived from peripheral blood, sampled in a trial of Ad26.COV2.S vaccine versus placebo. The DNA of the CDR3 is TGTGCCAGCAGTTATAGGGGGCTGGTGGGCACAGATACGCAGTATTTT. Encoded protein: CASSYRGLVGTDTQYF.